The TCR beta chain under discussion was sequenced for a study of tumor-infiltrating lymphocytes in primary liver carcinoma. Study-level information: The neoplasms were of stage T1-T3 N0M0, with dimensions of about 4.2 to 10 cm across. Samples returned roughly 3.65 to 7.5 million productive TCRbeta reads, a yield that was similar across tissue types. Study conclusions and caveats: Tumor top-250-clone fractions significantly exceeded those of blood (p = 0.039).

Co-extracted RNA and DNA came from roughly 20-30 mg of unsorted bulk tissue. The patients had histopathologically diagnosed primary liver carcinoma, and their disease was treated by surgical resection. For this clonotype: Its cognate antigen is unknown.

The CDR3 is made up of 14 amino acids. Unmatched junction bases numbered 9, after V lost 6 bases and J lost 4 bases. In germline, CDR1 is SQVTM, CDR2 ANQGSEA. A primer matching the constant region was used to make TCR beta cDNA from 500 ng of total RNA. Generation of the TCR beta libraries relied on three nested multiplex PCR rounds using slightly modified ARM-PCR. Running roughly 10 cycles apiece, the first two PCR rounds relied on TRBV1-TRBV30 forward primers together with a C-beta reverse primer. TCRdb itself ran the multiplex PCR reads through MiXCR, one entry per CDR3 protein. The table records roughly 80,000 distinct CDR3 sequences, under 75% of them present only once.

Material: tumor-adjacent normal liver tissue. The TCR was taken from a man aged 35 to 55 with primary liver carcinoma and hepatitis B virus infection. The rearrangement joins TRBV29-1 to TRBJ2-7, with 10 positions matching TRBD2. The CDR3 DNA sequence: TGCAGCGTGACCCCTAGCGGGAGTATGTACGAGCAGTACTTC. Translated: CSVTPSGSMYEQYF.